Shown below are 20 T cell receptor beta chains from a single sample sequenced in a study of T cells in Graves' hyperthyroidism and ophthalmopathy. What was amplified from RNA transcripts were TCR beta CDR3 regions. The HTBI primer set drove a first-round RT-PCR of the TCR CDR3. One entry per CDR3 protein results from TCRdb running MiXCR on the multiplex PCR reads. The top ten hold almost 8% of the sample, which has around 300,000 distinct CDR3 sequences, about an eighth seen once. The sequenced material came from blood. The receptors come from a woman aged 30 to 39 with Graves' hyperthyroidism that later progressed to Graves' ophthalmopathy.

At least ten counts were recorded for this clonotype. The gene calls are TRBV5-4 and TRBJ2-7, with D hard to call. The CDR3 extends over 12 amino acids. The V gene lost 2 bases and the J gene lost 6 bases, with 9 bases spanning the gap. Germline V gene lookup returns CDR1 SGHNT and CDR2 YYREEE (reference sequence). CDR3 bases: TGTGCCAGCAGCTTATGGGCTAGCGAGCAGTACTTC. The encoded protein is CASSLWASEQYF.

This clonotype has ten or more counts. This rearrangement joins TRBV13 to TRBJ2-5; D remains ambiguous. The CDR3 has 15 amino acids. Per the germline V gene, CDR1 is PRHDT and CDR2 is FYEKMQ (reference sequence). The V and J ends lost 5 bases and 4 bases respectively, with 17 bases between them. CDR3 DNA: TGTGCCAGCAGCATGGGATTCCCCGGTGGAGAGACCCAGTACTTC. Translated, it gives CASSMGFPGGETQYF.

This clonotype showed up many times. The rearrangement joins TRBV12-3 or TRBV12-4 to TRBJ1-5, with D uncertain. The CDR3 is made up of 12 amino acids. V was clipped by 7 bases and J by 7 bases, with 11 bases between them. The DNA of the CDR3 is TGTGCCAGCACCAGAAACAGCCAGCCCCAGCATTTT. The encoded protein is CASTRNSQPQHF.

Ten or more counts support this clonotype. The V gene is TRBV7-2, the J gene TRBJ1-4; 8 nucleotides match TRBD1. The V gene end was trimmed by 4 bases and the J gene end by 0 bases; junction bases not matched to a gene: 7. Per germline, CDR1 SGHTA and CDR2 FQGNSA. CDR3 length equals 17 residues. The CDR3 loop reads CASSWQGAGTTNEKLFF. CDR3 DNA sequence: TGTGCCAGCAGCTGGCAGGGGGCGGGTACAACTAATGAAAAACTGTTTTTT.

This clonotype has at least ten counts. The V and J genes are TRBV3-1 and TRBJ2-7; 9 bases align to TRBD2. The CDR3 loop spans 15 amino acids. CDR1 is LGHDT and CDR2 is YNNKEL in the germline V gene (reference sequence). After removal of 2 bases from V and 2 bases from J, the junction contained 4 bases not matched to a gene. The CDR3 DNA reads TGTGCCAGCAGCCAACCTCTAGCGGGAACCTACGAGCAGTACTTC. Its translation: CASSQPLAGTYEQYF.

This clonotype was seen many times. J is TRBJ1-2 and V is TRBV27, with 8 bases lining up with TRBD1. J lost 6 bases, V lost 1 base, and 7 bases had no gene match. CDR1 MNHEY and CDR2 SMNVEV come from the germline V gene (reference sequence). This CDR3 comprises 15 residues. CDR3 DNA sequence: TGTGCCAGCAGTTTATACCCCCAGGGGGCGAATGGCTACACCTTC. As protein: CASSLYPQGANGYTF.

The rearrangement links TRBV15 to TRBJ1-6; D is ambiguous. Trimming stripped 1 base from V and 7 bases from J, with 8 bases between. This CDR3 has 14 amino acids. Germline V CDR1 and CDR2: LNHNV, YYDKDF (reference sequence). CDR3 DNA: TGTGCCACCAGCAGAGGGACGGGGAATTCACCCCTCCACTTT. Protein: CATSRGTGNSPLHF.

There are many counts of this clonotype. This chain joins TRBV5-1 and TRBJ1-1, with no clear D. The CDR3 runs to 16 residues. Deletions cut 1 base from V and 4 bases from J, with 17 bases between. Germline values: CDR1 SGHRS, CDR2 YFSETQ. CDR3 DNA sequence: TGCGCCAGCAGCTTGCCCCGGACTGGAGGGAGCACTGAAGCTTTCTTT. Its protein product is CASSLPRTGGSTEAFF.

The rearrangement joins TRBV7-3 to TRBJ2-2; possibly TRBD1 or TRBD2 for D (7 bases each). From germline, CDR1 is SGHTA and CDR2 FQGTGA. CDR3 length: 13 residues. Trimming took off 5 bases at V and 8 bases at J, with 12 bases between the two ends. The DNA for the CDR3 is TGTGCCAGCAGCCCCAGGGGGGGAGGGGAGCTGTTTTTT. Translation gives CASSPRGGGELFF.

This clonotype came up many times. This rearrangement joins TRBV28 to TRBJ1-2; TRBD1 agrees at 9 bases. Per germline, CDR1 MDHEN and CDR2 SYDVKM. This CDR3 has 14 residues. After removal of 3 bases from V and 6 bases from J, the junction contained 5 bases not matched to a gene. The CDR3 DNA sequence: TGTGCCAGCAGTTTGGAGGACAGGGGTAATGGCTACACCTTC. Translating it yields CASSLEDRGNGYTF.

This clonotype has ten or more counts. The chain couples TRBV6-2 or TRBV6-3 to TRBJ2-1; 11 bases align to TRBD2. The V and J ends lost 6 bases and 5 bases, in that order; junction bases with no gene match: 12. Germline V gene sequence: CDR1 MNHEY, CDR2 SVGEGT. The CDR3 is made up of 17 amino acids. The CDR3 DNA sequence: TGTGCCAGCAGACCACTGACTAGCGGGGAGGCCAACAATGAGCAGTTCTTC. Residues: CASRPLTSGEANNEQFF.

This clonotype has a handful of counts. The CDR3 sequence: CAWSVLRGRPGGAQYF. The CDR3 DNA is TGTGCCTGGAGTGTACTCCGCGGGAGGCCCGGGGGGGCCCAGTACTTC. The chain uses TRBV30 and TRBJ2-5; 8 nucleotides agree with TRBD2. CDR1 GTSNPN and CDR2 SVGIG come from the germline V gene (reference sequence). V lost 0 bases to trimming and J lost 9 bases; unmatched junction nucleotides: 15. CDR3 length: 16 amino acids.

This clonotype was picked up a small number of times. The chain carries TRBV5-8 and TRBJ2-5; possibly TRBD2 for D (5 bases). Trimming shortened V by 4 bases and J by 4 bases, and 11 bases separated the two germline ends. Germline V CDR1 and CDR2: SGHTS, YDEGEE. This CDR3 comprises 13 residues. The CDR3 nucleotides read TGTGCCAGCAGCGCAGGACTCGTAGAGACCCAGTACTTC. It encodes CASSAGLVETQYF.

The chain combines TRBV12-3 or TRBV12-4 with TRBJ2-1; D gene uncertain. The CDR3 sequence is 14 residues long. Between the trimmed V and J ends, which lost 6 bases and 6 bases, there was a span of 15 bases. CDR3 amino acids: CASSLTASPNEQFF. The DNA for the CDR3 is TGTGCCAGCAGCCTCACCGCGAGTCCCAATGAGCAGTTCTTC.

In nucleotides, the CDR3 is TGTGCCCGGTCCGGGACCTTTAATACGCAGTATTTT. It codes for CARSGTFNTQYF. V is TRBV30 and J is TRBJ2-3; perhaps D is TRBD1 or TRBD2 (5 bases each). The length of the CDR3 is 12 residues. V was cut by 8 bases and J by 7 bases, with 16 bases left in between. CDR1 is GTSNPN and CDR2 is SVGIG in the germline V gene (reference sequence).

The table lists this clonotype with many counts. The chain is built from TRBV7-9 and TRBJ2-7; 8 bases map to TRBD2. There are 14 residues in the CDR3. Germline CDR1 SEHNR, CDR2 FQNEAQ (reference sequence). V lost 3 bases and J lost 1; bases outside the gene matches: 2. The CDR3, as DNA: TGTGCCAGCAGCTTCGCGGGAGGATCCTACGAGCAGTACTTC. Protein sequence: CASSFAGGSYEQYF.

This clonotype was observed a handful of times. The rearrangement links TRBV30 to TRBJ1-3; D uncertain. Trimming stripped 0 bases from V and 0 bases from J, with 9 bases between. The germline V gene has CDR1 GTSNPN and CDR2 SVGIG (reference sequence). This CDR3 is built from 15 residues. CDR3 in DNA: TGTGCCTGGAGTGTCGGGCTGACCTCTGGAAACACCATATATTTT. It specifies CAWSVGLTSGNTIYF.

This clonotype was found many times. The chain has TRBV6-2 or TRBV6-3 and TRBJ2-1; no clear D gene. Looked up from germline, CDR1 is MNHEY and CDR2 is SVGEGT. V was cut by 6 bases and J by 0 bases, with 15 bases left in between. This CDR3 comprises 16 residues. CDR3 sequence: CASSQSPRRSYNEQFF. CDR3 sequence (DNA): TGTGCCAGCAGCCAGTCCCCCAGACGCTCCTACAATGAGCAGTTCTTC.

This clonotype occurred a few times. A much more abundant neighbour one base away suggests this may be a read error. The V gene is TRBV11-2, the J gene TRBJ1-1; 8 bases match TRBD1. The germline V gene encodes CDR1 SGHAT and CDR2 FQNNGV. This CDR3 region has 15 residues. Losses at the gene ends were 6 bases for V and 0 bases for J; bases not matched to a gene: 6. In nucleotides, the CDR3 is TGTGCCAGCAGGAGCCGACAGGGGATGAACACTGAAGCTTTCTTT. It translates to CASRSRQGMNTEAFF.

This clonotype was recorded many times. CDR3 bases: TGCGCCAGCAGCCAAGCGCCGGCCGGGACAGGGGGCTACGAGCAGTACTTC. It translates to CASSQAPAGTGGYEQYF. The chain employs TRBV4-3 and TRBJ2-7; 11 bases are a match to TRBD1. Germline loops: CDR1 LGHNA, CDR2 YSLEER. The J segment lost 3 bases and the V segment lost 1 base, leaving 8 bases of the junction unmatched. This CDR3 comprises 17 residues.